The 31 T cell receptor beta chains in this list originate from one sample, sequenced in a study of PD-1 blockade in classical Hodgkin lymphoma (dated by TCRdb to 2020 to 2021). Library method: the immunoSEQ multiplex PCR assay. TCRdb took over this immuneACCESS table, retaining in-frame rearrangements with V and J assigned. Such tables are incomplete; in checked studies, under half of the missing clones stem from an unresolved V gene, and the remainder is unexplained. In all, the sample holds about 13,000 clones, and around 83% of those were seen once. More than 0.85% of the sample comes from the top ten. Taken with the paper, the label for time point translates to: cycle 4 day 1 (C4D1), after around six weeks of nivolumab. All trial patients had relapsed after autologous stem cell transplantation, with cohorts A, B and C differing in prior brentuximab vedotin exposure. Using a Miltenyi CD4+ T cell isolation kit, CD4+ T cells were purified from thawed PBMCs through magnetic negative selection.

Material: CD4+ T cells from blood, obtained before the fourth cycle of nivolumab. The origin of the receptors is a human donor with classical Hodgkin lymphoma.

This sequence joins TRBV30 and TRBJ1-2; D is ambiguous. V was shortened by 2 bases and J by 1 base, with 8 bases between the two germline ends. Germline V gives CDR1 GTSNPN, CDR2 SVGIG (reference sequence). The CDR3 covers 13 residues. The CDR3 sequence: CAWSTRRNYGYTF. DNA for the CDR3: TGTGCCTGGAGTACGCGGCGTAACTATGGCTACACCTTC.

The chain uses TRBV4-1 and TRBJ2-3, with 8 bases that match TRBD2. Germline V gene data show CDR1 as MGHRA and CDR2 as YSYEKL. CDR3 length: 17 amino acids. The V and J ends lost 3 bases and 7 bases, in that order; junction bases with no gene match: 15. The CDR3 nucleotides are TGCGCCAGCAGCCATTTTGCACCTCAGCGGGAGTTTAATACGCAGTATTTT. It codes for CASSHFAPQREFNTQYF.

The chain couples TRBV27 to TRBJ1-1; no firm D call. This CDR3 spans 12 amino acids. Germline V gene sequence: CDR1 MNHEY, CDR2 SMNVEV (reference sequence). V was clipped by 6 bases and J by 4 bases, with 9 bases between them. CDR3 coding DNA: TGTGCCAGCAGGAGAGGAAGCACTGAAGCTTTCTTT. It specifies CASRRGSTEAFF.

This clone has more than one count but fewer than ten. V and J are TRBV27 and TRBJ1-2, with D uncertain. The CDR3 is made up of 14 amino acids. The V and J ends lost 4 bases and 2 bases respectively, with 11 bases between them. Germline CDR1 is MNHEY and CDR2 is SMNVEV (reference sequence). The CDR3 nucleotides read TGTGCCAGCAGTTGGGCTCCCAGCAACTATGGCTACACCTTC. Translating gives CASSWAPSNYGYTF.

The chain carries TRBV18 and TRBJ1-2; 9 nucleotides agree with TRBD1. CDR1 is KGHSH, CDR2 LQKENI, per germline. The CDR3 is made up of 15 amino acids. V shed 2 bases, J shed 4 bases, and the junction held 5 bases outside the gene matches. The CDR3 region has the DNA TGTGCCAGCTCACCATCGGGACAGGGTCTCTATGGCTACACCTTC. Protein: CASSPSGQGLYGYTF. The variable domain in full, with the rest retrieved from reference TRBV18 and TRBJ1-2, is NAGVMQNPRHLVRRRGQEARLRCSPMKGHSHVYWYRQLPEEGLKFMVYLQKENIIDESGMPKERFSAEFPKEGPSILRIQQVVRGDSAAYFCASSPSGQGLYGYTFGSGTRLTVV.

The rearrangement joins TRBV5-6 to TRBJ1-4, with D possibly being TRBD1 (6 bases). The germline V and J ends were trimmed by 0 bases and 8 bases, with 17 bases remaining between them. CDR1 and CDR2 from the germline V gene are SGHDT and YYEEEE. The CDR3 runs to 16 residues. This chain's CDR3 is CASSLGQGHPWEKLFF. CDR3 coding DNA: TGTGCCAGCAGCTTGGGGCAGGGGCACCCATGGGAAAAACTGTTTTTT.

The CDR3 region is CASSLDKFPKGGYTF. The CDR3 coding sequence is TGTGCCAGCAGCTTAGATAAGTTCCCTAAAGGGGGCTACACCTTC. The genes are TRBV7-9 and TRBJ1-2, with no clear D. This CDR3 is built from 15 residues. Germline V lookup: CDR1 SEHNR, CDR2 FQNEAQ (reference sequence). V dropped 1 base and J dropped 8 bases, with 17 bases sitting between them.

The genes are TRBV7-9 and TRBJ1-1; 8 nucleotides agree with TRBD1. This CDR3 region has 15 residues. Trimming removed 5 bases from V and 0 bases from J; junction bases left unmatched: 5. CDR1 is SEHNR, CDR2 FQNEAQ, per germline (reference sequence). CDR3 amino acids: CASSRGTGVNTEAFF. DNA of the CDR3: TGTGCCAGCAGCCGCGGGACAGGAGTGAACACTGAAGCTTTCTTT.

The J gene is TRBJ2-6, the V gene TRBV5-1; D remains unclear. Trimming left V 2 bases short and J 0 bases short, with 6 bases between. The germline V gene encodes CDR1 SGHRS and CDR2 YFSETQ. The CDR3 covers 15 residues. In DNA form, the CDR3 reads TGCGCCAGCAGCTTTTTGAGCTCTGGGGCCAACGTCCTGACTTTC. This gives the protein CASSFLSSGANVLTF.

V gene TRBV11-2 combines with J gene TRBJ2-7, with 13 bases lining up with TRBD2. The CDR3 extends over 14 amino acids. V was clipped by 9 bases and J by 3 bases; unmatched bases: 5. Germline CDR1 and CDR2: SGHAT and FQNNGV. CDR3 residues: CASRLAGGGYEQYF. For the CDR3, the DNA is TGTGCCAGTAGACTAGCGGGAGGTGGCTACGAGCAGTACTTC.

The CDR3 sequence is CASSVEDGSNQPQHF. CDR3 sequence (DNA): TGTGCCAGCAGTGTTGAAGACGGTAGCAATCAGCCCCAGCATTTT. V and J are TRBV2 and TRBJ1-5; no clear D. Trimming removed 4 bases at V and 0 bases at J, with 10 bases between. The CDR3 is made up of 15 amino acids. Germline V gene data show CDR1 as SNHLY and CDR2 as FYNNEI.

V gene TRBV19 combines with J gene TRBJ1-2; 8 positions match TRBD1. Germline CDR1 LNHDA, CDR2 SQIVND (reference sequence). The CDR3 consists of 13 residues. J was trimmed by 8 bases and V by 5 bases; bases with no gene match: 7. The CDR3: CASSPRGLEGYTF. The CDR3 region has the DNA TGTGCCAGTAGTCCCAGGGGGCTGGAGGGCTACACCTTC. Filled out from reference TRBV19 and TRBJ1-2, the complete variable domain reads DGGITQSPKYLFRKEGQNVTLSCEQNLNHDAMYWYRQDPGQGLRLIYYSQIVNDFQKGDIAEGYSVSREKKESFPLTVTSAQKNPTAFYLCASSPRGLEGYTFGSGTRLTVV.

The gene calls are TRBV28 and TRBJ1-4; 11 bases line up with TRBD1. Looked up from germline, CDR1 is MDHEN and CDR2 is SYDVKM. V dropped 6 bases and J dropped 3; count of bases not matched to a gene: 9. The length of the CDR3 is 17 residues. The CDR3 loop is CASSTRDRGRANEKLFF. The CDR3 bases are TGTGCCAGCAGCACACGGGACAGGGGGAGAGCTAATGAAAAACTGTTTTTT.

This sequence joins TRBV4-1 and TRBJ2-5, with 13 bases lining up with TRBD2. This CDR3 comprises 17 residues. Per the germline V gene, CDR1 is MGHRA and CDR2 is YSYEKL. V gave up 0 bases and J gave up 5 bases; unmatched junction bases: 6. The CDR3 nucleotides read TGCGCCAGCAGCCAAGAAGGGACTAGCGGGATTCGGGAGACCCAGTACTTC. Encoded protein: CASSQEGTSGIRETQYF.

The rearrangement uses TRBV2 and TRBJ2-5; 15 positions agree with TRBD2. V was pared by 6 bases and J by 5 bases, with 13 bases of the junction left unmatched. This CDR3 has 18 amino acids. Per germline, CDR1 SNHLY and CDR2 FYNNEI. The CDR3 nucleotides read TGTGCCAGCAGCCGGACTAGCGGGGGGGCCAGGATTATTGAGACCCAGTACTTC. This gives the protein CASSRTSGGARIIETQYF.

CDR3 amino acids: CSVVGLAGVSSYNEQFF. CDR3 coding DNA: TGCAGCGTGGTAGGACTAGCGGGGGTAAGCTCCTACAATGAGCAGTTCTTC. The chain couples TRBV29-1 to TRBJ2-1; 13 bases map to TRBD2. The trim removed 6 bases at V and 0 bases at J, leaving 8 bases unmatched. CDR3 length: 17 amino acids. From germline, CDR1 is SQVTM and CDR2 ANQGSEA.

The genes are TRBV11-2 and TRBJ1-2; 7 nucleotides line up with TRBD1. Germline V gene sequence: CDR1 SGHAT, CDR2 FQNNGV. The trim removed 4 bases at V and 8 bases at J, leaving 10 bases unmatched. The CDR3 has 14 residues. The CDR3 DNA reads TGTGCCAGCAGCTCATTACTGACAGGGTCGGGCTACACCTTC. It codes for CASSSLLTGSGYTF.

The rearrangement joins TRBV5-6 to TRBJ2-1; a weak D match, TRBD2 (5 bases). V lost 6 bases, J lost 4 bases, and 11 bases lay in between. Germline lookup yields CDR1 SGHDT and CDR2 YYEEEE. There are 13 residues in the CDR3. The CDR3 region is CASILGSYNEQFF. Here the CDR3 DNA reads TGTGCCAGCATCCTAGGGAGTTACAATGAGCAGTTCTTC. The entire variable domain, with the rest obtained from reference TRBV5-6 and TRBJ2-1, is as follows: DAGVTQSPTHLIKTRGQQVTLRCSPKSGHDTVSWYQQALGQGPQFIFQYYEEEERQRGNFPDRFSGHQFPNYSSELNVNALLLGDSALYLCASILGSYNEQFFGPGTRLTVL.

This chain connects TRBV19 to TRBJ1-1, with TRBD1 as a possible D gene (6 bases). The V end lost 3 bases, the J end lost 5 bases, and 13 bases lay between the germline ends. Germline values: CDR1 LNHDA, CDR2 SQIVND (reference sequence). The CDR3 loop spans 14 amino acids. The DNA of the CDR3 is TGTGCCAGTAGTATCCGGGGGGCAGAGACTGAAGCTTTCTTT. This codes for CASSIRGAETEAFF.

This clone was detected a few times. This sequence joins TRBV7-9 and TRBJ1-6; D is unclear. The CDR3 runs to 12 residues. CDR1 is SEHNR and CDR2 is FQNEAQ in the germline V gene (reference sequence). V lost 6 bases and J 5 bases, leaving 5 bases between the germline ends. Written as DNA, the CDR3 is TGTGCCAGCAGGAGGGATAATTCACCCCTCCACTTT. Translating gives CASRRDNSPLHF.

The rearrangement joins TRBV11-2 to TRBJ2-2; D remains unclear. V shed 4 bases and J shed 7 bases, with 19 bases lying between them. Per germline, CDR1 SGHAT and CDR2 FQNNGV. This CDR3 is built from 16 residues. Here the CDR3 reads CASSSLGIRGYGELFF. DNA of the CDR3: TGTGCCAGCAGCTCCCTTGGGATTAGAGGTTACGGGGAGCTGTTTTTT.

The chain carries TRBV19 and TRBJ2-1, with 9 bases that match TRBD1. Trimming cost V 2 bases and J 8 bases; bases outside gene matches: 22. This CDR3 is built from 20 residues. CDR1 is LNHDA, CDR2 SQIVND, per germline (reference sequence). CDR3 sequence reads: CASSIRDRGFRPAVVHEQFF. The CDR3 DNA reads TGTGCCAGTAGTATACGAGACAGGGGGTTCCGCCCTGCGGTTGTCCATGAGCAGTTCTTC.

The gene calls are TRBV5-1 and TRBJ1-1, with 8 bases identical to TRBD1. This CDR3 is built from 18 residues. Germline loops: CDR1 SGHRS, CDR2 YFSETQ. The ends lost 2 bases at V and 0 bases at J; junction bases unmatched: 12. The CDR3 region has the DNA TGCGCCAGCAGCTTTGGCTACAGGGGGGTTATGGTGAACACTGAAGCTTTCTTT. Translated, it gives CASSFGYRGVMVNTEAFF.

J is TRBJ1-6 and V is TRBV6-6; TRBD1 matches 8 bases. The germline CDR1 and CDR2 sequences are MNHNY and SVGAGI (reference sequence). V trimming: 5 bases; J trimming: 8 bases; junction bases outside the gene matches: 5. This CDR3 spans 14 amino acids. The CDR3 here is CASSPGGAYSPLHF. CDR3 bases: TGTGCCAGCAGTCCAGGGGGCGCTTATTCACCCCTCCACTTT.

The chain employs TRBV5-4 and TRBJ2-5; D is unclear. Germline V lookup: CDR1 SGHNT, CDR2 YYREEE (reference sequence). V was trimmed by 4 bases and J by 2 bases, leaving 18 bases between them. This CDR3 is built from 16 residues. CDR3 DNA: TGTGCCAGCAGCGTGACTTATAGATCCCCTCAAGAGACCCAGTACTTC. Translating gives CASSVTYRSPQETQYF.

The rearrangement links TRBV28 to TRBJ2-1; D ambiguous. CDR3 size: 17 residues. The V gene lost 1 base and the J gene lost 0 bases, with 13 bases spanning the gap. Germline V gene data show CDR1 as MDHEN and CDR2 as SYDVKM. The CDR3 region is CASSLYGSRSSYNEQFF. The CDR3 nucleotides read TGTGCCAGCAGTTTATACGGCTCGAGGAGCTCCTACAATGAGCAGTTCTTC.

The chain employs TRBV7-2 and TRBJ2-6; D is perhaps TRBD1 or TRBD2 (5 bases each). The CDR3 has 15 residues. V was cut by 1 base and J by 1 base, with 5 bases left in between. Germline V CDR1 and CDR2: SGHTA, FQGNSA. The CDR3 spells CASSLGGSGANVLTF. DNA for the CDR3: TGTGCCAGCAGCTTAGGGGGGTCTGGGGCCAACGTCCTGACTTTC.

The rearrangement uses TRBV7-2 and TRBJ2-2; 7 bases agree with TRBD1. Losses at the gene ends were 1 base for V and 4 bases for J; bases not matched to a gene: 6. The CDR3 spans 16 residues. CDR1 and CDR2 from the germline V gene are SGHTA and FQGNSA. CDR3 amino acids: CASSLGSDRLTGELFF. For the CDR3, the DNA is TGTGCCAGCAGCTTAGGGTCGGACAGGCTCACCGGGGAGCTGTTTTTT.

The chain employs TRBV28 and TRBJ2-5; possibly TRBD2 for D (6 bases). The germline CDR1 and CDR2 sequences are MDHEN and SYDVKM. This CDR3 contains 14 residues. Trimming took 6 bases from V and 9 from J, leaving 20 bases between them. DNA of the CDR3: TGTGCCAGCAGGCTTACTAGCACCTTAACGGCCCAGTACTTC. Translating it yields CASRLTSTLTAQYF.

The V gene is TRBV10-3, the J gene TRBJ2-5; 8 bases line up with TRBD2. The CDR3 is 13 amino acids. Germline values: CDR1 ENHRY, CDR2 SYGVKD. V lost 7 bases, J lost 5 bases, and 6 bases stayed unmatched. The CDR3 reads CAITPREEETQYF. In nucleotides, the CDR3 is TGTGCCATCACCCCGCGGGAGGAGGAGACCCAGTACTTC.

The V call is TRBV6-6, the J call TRBJ1-2; possible D gene TRBD1, 5 bases. Germline CDR1 reads MNHNY; CDR2 reads SVGAGI (reference sequence). The CDR3 spans 15 residues. Trimming pared 7 bases from V and 2 bases from J, leaving 17 bases between. CDR3 amino acids: CASTPPGAGNYGYTF. The CDR3 DNA sequence: TGTGCCAGCACCCCCCCCGGGGCGGGGAACTATGGCTACACCTTC.